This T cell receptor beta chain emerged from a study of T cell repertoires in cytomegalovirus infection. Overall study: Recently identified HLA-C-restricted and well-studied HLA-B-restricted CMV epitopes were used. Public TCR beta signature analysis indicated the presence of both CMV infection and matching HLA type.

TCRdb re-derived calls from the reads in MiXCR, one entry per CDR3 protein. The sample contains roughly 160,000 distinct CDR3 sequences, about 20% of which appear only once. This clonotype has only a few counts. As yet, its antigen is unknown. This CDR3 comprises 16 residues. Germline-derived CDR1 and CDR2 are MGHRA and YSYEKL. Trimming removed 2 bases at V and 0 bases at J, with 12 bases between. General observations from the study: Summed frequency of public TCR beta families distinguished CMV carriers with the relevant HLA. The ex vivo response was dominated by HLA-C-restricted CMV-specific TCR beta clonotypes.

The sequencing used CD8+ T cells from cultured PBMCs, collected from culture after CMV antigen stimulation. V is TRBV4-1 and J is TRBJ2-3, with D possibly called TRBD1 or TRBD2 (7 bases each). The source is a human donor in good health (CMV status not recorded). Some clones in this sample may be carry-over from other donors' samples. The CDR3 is CASSQQGGESTDTQYF. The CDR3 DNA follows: TGCGCCAGCAGCCAACAGGGGGGGGAAAGCACAGATACGCAGTATTTT.